These 23 T cell receptor beta chains originate from one sample sequenced in a study of OX40 agonist ivuxolimab in advanced cancers. Measured with immunoSEQ multiplex PCR; TCRdb has only the in-frame clones, and not every one. The sample holds 41,000 or so clones, roughly 80% seen once. Sequenced material: CD4+ or CD8+ T cells sorted from blood, taken in a trial of the OX40 agonist ivuxolimab. The receptors were gathered from an adult with an advanced solid tumor such as melanoma, head and neck, liver or kidney cancer.

The chain has TRBV7-2 and TRBJ1-6; 8 nucleotides agree with TRBD1. V dropped 5 bases and J dropped 6; count of bases not matched to a gene: 9. CDR1 is SGHTA, CDR2 FQGNSA, per germline. The CDR3 has 16 amino acids. CDR3 sequence: CASSPRGQATNSPLHF. CDR3 DNA sequence: TGTGCCAGCAGCCCCCGGGGACAGGCCACTAATTCACCCCTCCACTTT.

This CDR3 is CASSIDKHGGMNTEAFF. CDR3 coding DNA: TGTGCCAGTAGTATAGATAAGCACGGGGGGATGAACACTGAAGCTTTCTTT. This rearrangement joins TRBV19 to TRBJ1-1; tentatively, D is TRBD1 (5 bases). Germline V gene lookup returns CDR1 LNHDA and CDR2 SQIVND (reference sequence). The length of the CDR3 is 17 residues. The ends were cut back, 0 bases at V and 0 bases at J, with 14 bases in the middle.

The chain uses TRBV19 and TRBJ2-7, with 8 positions matching TRBD2. The CDR3 sequence is 15 residues long. Unmatched junction bases numbered 9, after V lost 6 bases and J lost 2 bases. The germline CDR1 and CDR2 sequences are LNHDA and SQIVND (reference sequence). The chain's CDR3 is CASRDILAATYEQYF. In nucleotides, the CDR3 is TGTGCCAGTAGGGATATACTAGCGGCTACCTACGAGCAGTACTTC.

The chain joins TRBV28 to TRBJ1-5; 10 nucleotides align to TRBD1. The CDR3 has 17 amino acids. CDR1 and CDR2 (germline): MDHEN, SYDVKM. Trimming took 2 bases from V and 6 from J; bases not matched to a gene: 10. In nucleotides, the CDR3 is TGTGCCAGCAGTTTAATGGGTAGGGGACAGGGGAGTCAGCCCCAGCATTTT. Translation gives CASSLMGRGQGSQPQHF.

The chain carries TRBV27 and TRBJ2-3; 9 bases match TRBD2. After removal of 5 bases from V and 4 bases from J, the junction contained 10 bases not matched to a gene. The CDR3 runs to 16 residues. Germline V gene lookup returns CDR1 MNHEY and CDR2 SMNVEV (reference sequence). This CDR3 is CASSALGGRASDTQYF. CDR3 bases: TGTGCCAGCAGTGCCTTGGGCGGGAGGGCGTCAGATACGCAGTATTTT.

V usage is TRBV19 and J usage is TRBJ1-3; 7 nucleotides match TRBD1. Germline assignment: CDR1 LNHDA and CDR2 SQIVND (reference sequence). CDR3 size: 16 residues. Trimming at V came to 4 bases and at J to 2 bases, leaving 8 bases not matched to a gene. CDR3 nucleotide sequence: TGTGCCAGTAGTAGGACAGGTTTTGAGCCTGGAAACACCATATATTTT. Translation: CASSRTGFEPGNTIYF.

This chain uses TRBV19 with TRBJ1-1, with unresolved D. V lost 11 bases and J lost 2, with 12 bases in between. The CDR3 loop spans 12 amino acids. The germline V gene encodes CDR1 LNHDA and CDR2 SQIVND (reference sequence). CDR3 loop: CASQMGNTEAFF. The CDR3 DNA reads TGTGCCTCCCAGATGGGAAACACTGAAGCTTTCTTT. The variable domain in full, with the rest retrieved from reference TRBV19 and TRBJ1-1, is DGGITQSPKYLFRKEGQNVTLSCEQNLNHDAMYWYRQDPGQGLRLIYYSQIVNDFQKGDIAEGYSVSREKKESFPLTVTSAQKNPTAFYLCASQMGNTEAFFGQGTRLTVV.

The chain uses TRBV29-1 and TRBJ1-4; 7 nucleotides line up with TRBD1. The CDR3 spans 14 residues. V dropped 2 bases and J dropped 5; count of bases not matched to a gene: 5. The germline V gene encodes CDR1 SQVTM and CDR2 ANQGSEA. The CDR3 spells CSVESHRGNEKLFF. The CDR3 region has the DNA TGCAGCGTTGAAAGTCACAGGGGAAATGAAAAACTGTTTTTT.

The chain has TRBV4-1 and TRBJ1-3; D gene uncertain. The CDR3 extends over 14 amino acids. The V end lost 4 bases, the J end lost 2 bases, and 9 bases lay between the germline ends. Germline V lookup: CDR1 MGHRA, CDR2 YSYEKL. DNA of the CDR3: TGCGCCAGCAGCCCCAACCGGGCTGGAAACACCATATATTTT. The encoded protein is CASSPNRAGNTIYF.

The chain joins TRBV7-6 to TRBJ2-7, with D perhaps TRBD1 (6 bases). This CDR3 is 14 amino acids long. V was cut by 5 bases and J by 1 base, with 12 bases left in between. Germline CDR1 is SGHVS and CDR2 is FNYEAQ. CDR3 protein: CASSPGAVSYEQYF. DNA for the CDR3: TGTGCCAGCAGCCCAGGGGCAGTTTCCTACGAGCAGTACTTC. Using reference TRBV7-6 and TRBJ2-7 for the parts outside the CDR3, the full variable domain is GAGVSQSPRYKVTKRGQDVALRCDPISGHVSLYWYRQALGQGPEFLTYFNYEAQQDKSGLPNDRFSAERPEGSISTLTIQRTEQRDSAMYRCASSPGAVSYEQYFGPGTRLTVT.

The chain links TRBV4-3 to TRBJ2-1; TRBD2 agrees at 13 bases. Trimming at V came to 1 base and at J to 8 bases, leaving 5 bases not matched to a gene. Germline V lookup: CDR1 LGHNA, CDR2 YSLEER. The CDR3 runs 16 residues. This CDR3 is CASSQVWTSGSYEQFF. Here the CDR3 DNA reads TGCGCCAGCAGCCAAGTTTGGACTAGCGGGAGTTATGAGCAGTTCTTC.

CDR3 nucleotide sequence: TGTGCCAGCAGTTTGGGACCGCAGTTCTTC. Its translation: CASSLGPQFF. This chain joins TRBV27 and TRBJ2-1, with D perhaps given as TRBD1 or TRBD2 (5 bases each). Per germline, CDR1 MNHEY and CDR2 SMNVEV (reference sequence). V lost 3 bases and J lost 12, with 6 bases in between. The CDR3 contains 10 residues.

This chain joins TRBV29-1 and TRBJ2-1, with 10 positions matching TRBD2. V dropped 2 bases and J dropped 9; count of bases not matched to a gene: 10. The CDR3 runs to 15 residues. Germline V gives CDR1 SQVTM, CDR2 ANQGSEA. The CDR3 loop is CSVEYRLAGAREQFF. In DNA, the CDR3 is TGCAGCGTTGAATATCGTCTAGCGGGAGCACGTGAGCAGTTCTTC.

J is TRBJ1-2 and V is TRBV19; D perhaps matches TRBD1 (5 bases). V lost 5 bases, J lost 1 base, and 14 bases lay in between. The V gene's germline CDR1 is LNHDA and CDR2 SQIVND (reference sequence). The CDR3 is made up of 15 amino acids. As DNA, the CDR3 is TGTGCCAGTAGTGAGGGACGTATCATTAACTATGGCTACACCTTC. Translation: CASSEGRIINYGYTF.

The genes are TRBV18 and TRBJ2-5; 8 bases are a match to TRBD1. The J segment lost 2 bases and the V segment lost 5 bases, leaving 13 bases of the junction unmatched. The CDR3 has 17 amino acids. Germline CDR1 KGHSH, CDR2 LQKENI. CDR3 residues: CASSSIPGQETQETQYF. The CDR3 DNA follows: TGTGCCAGCTCAAGTATTCCGGGACAGGAGACTCAAGAGACCCAGTACTTC.

This clone was observed a single time. J is TRBJ1-1 and V is TRBV7-8, with TRBD1 matching 7 bases. Germline loops: CDR1 SGHVS, CDR2 FQNEAQ. The CDR3 length is 12 residues. Trimming at V came to 5 bases and at J to 10 bases, leaving 7 bases not matched to a gene. The CDR3 bases are TGTGCCAGCAGCCTCAGGGGGGATGGAGCTTTCTTT. It specifies CASSLRGDGAFF. The full variable domain, with the rest looked up from reference TRBV7-8 and TRBJ1-1, is GAGVSQSPRYKVAKRGQDVALRCDPISGHVSLFWYQQALGQGPEFLTYFQNEAQLDKSGLPSDRFFAERPEGSVSTLKIQRTQQEDSAVYLCASSLRGDGAFFGQGTRLTVV.

This clone was observed a handful of times. CDR3 loop: CASSLSSGTGVYGYTF. In DNA, the CDR3 is TGTGCCAGCAGTTTATCTTCGGGGACAGGAGTCTATGGCTACACCTTC. The V gene is TRBV27, the J gene TRBJ1-2, with 8 bases lining up with TRBD1. Germline V gene data show CDR1 as MNHEY and CDR2 as SMNVEV (reference sequence). The CDR3 has 16 residues. After removal of 0 bases from V and 4 bases from J, the junction contained 7 bases not matched to a gene.

The V gene is TRBV4-1, the J gene TRBJ2-7, with TRBD2 identical over 10 bases. Germline V CDR1 and CDR2: MGHRA, YSYEKL. The ends lost 4 bases at V and 3 bases at J; junction bases unmatched: 6. The CDR3 contains 15 residues. This CDR3 is CASSPEASGSYEQYF. For the CDR3, the DNA is TGCGCCAGCAGCCCGGAAGCTAGCGGGAGCTACGAGCAGTACTTC.

The chain is built from TRBV9 and TRBJ2-3; D is unclear. This CDR3 spans 15 amino acids. Trimming removed 3 bases from V and 1 base from J, with 12 bases in between. CDR1 and CDR2 from the germline V gene are SGDLS and YYNGEE. Written as DNA, the CDR3 is TGTGCCAGCAGCGAGACGGATGGGGGCACAGATACGCAGTATTTT. Amino acids: CASSETDGGTDTQYF.

This clone was counted once. V usage is TRBV7-9 and J usage is TRBJ2-2; maybe TRBD1 (5 bases). Trimming removed 3 bases at V and 5 bases at J, with 7 bases between. Germline values: CDR1 SEHNR, CDR2 FQNEAQ (reference sequence). CDR3 size: 13 residues. CDR3 in DNA: TGTGCCAGCAGCTTCCCAGGGACCGGGGAGCTGTTTTTT. Translating it yields CASSFPGTGELFF. The full variable domain, rest sourced from reference TRBV7-9 and TRBJ2-2, is DTGVSQNPRHKITKRGQNVTFRCDPISEHNRLYWYRQTLGQGPEFLTYFQNEAQLEKSRLLSDRFSAERPKGSFSTLEIQRTEQGDSAMYLCASSFPGTGELFFGEGSRLTVL.

The V call is TRBV11-3, the J call TRBJ2-1; 7 bases match TRBD1. V lost 0 bases, J lost 0 bases, and 11 bases stayed unmatched. The CDR3 extends over 19 amino acids. Germline loops: CDR1 SGHNT, CDR2 YENEEA. The CDR3 here is CASSLEGALGQSSYNEQFF. The CDR3 DNA sequence: TGTGCCAGCAGCTTAGAAGGGGCGTTGGGACAGAGCTCCTACAATGAGCAGTTCTTC.

The chain is built from TRBV10-3 and TRBJ2-5; D uncertain. The germline V and J ends were trimmed by 3 bases and 3 bases, with 11 bases remaining between them. This CDR3 has 14 residues. Germline V gene lookup returns CDR1 ENHRY and CDR2 SYGVKD. The CDR3 is CAISDIGQKETQYF. CDR3 coding DNA: TGTGCCATCAGTGATATTGGGCAGAAAGAGACCCAGTACTTC.

The CDR3 DNA sequence: TGTGCCAGTAGGCCCGAGGGACAGGGGGCTTTCGAGCAGTACTTC. It is translated as CASRPEGQGAFEQYF. The chain joins TRBV19 to TRBJ2-7; 12 bases align to TRBD1. V shed 6 bases, J shed 6 bases, and the junction held 9 bases outside the gene matches. The CDR3 is 15 residues long. CDR1 is LNHDA and CDR2 is SQIVND in the germline V gene (reference sequence).